Presented here are 13 T cell receptor beta chains from one specimen sequenced in a study of blood T cell repertoires in COVID-19. Using immunoSEQ multiplex PCR, the repertoire was profiled, and TCRdb retains in-frame clones only, with some absent. The repertoire has fewer than 650,000 clones, 85% to 90% of them found once; the top ten carry less than 9.5%. The specimen was peripheral blood. These receptors all stem from a woman between 50 and 59 years old with COVID-19, enrolled during active disease.

The chain recombines TRBV30 with TRBJ2-3, with 11 bases that match TRBD2. Per the germline V gene, CDR1 is GTSNPN and CDR2 is SVGIG (reference sequence). The CDR3 is made up of 13 amino acids. J lost 8 bases, V lost 7 bases, and 8 bases had no gene match. As DNA, the CDR3 is TGTGCCTTTAGCGGGGGGGCCGCCGGTACGCAGTATTTT. It yields the protein CAFSGGAAGTQYF.

V and J are TRBV24-1 and TRBJ2-4, with D possibly TRBD1 on 6 matching bases. This CDR3 is built from 13 residues. V lost 5 bases, J lost 11 bases, and 15 bases lay in between. In germline, CDR1 is KGHDR, CDR2 SFDVKD. The CDR3, as DNA: TGTGCCACCAGTGGAAAGGACAGCGGCGTTCAGTACTTC. Protein sequence: CATSGKDSGVQYF.

The J gene is TRBJ1-1, the V gene TRBV11-1, with D unclear. V dropped 0 bases and J dropped 7 bases, with 6 bases sitting between them. CDR1 is SGHAT, CDR2 FQDESV, per germline (reference sequence). CDR3 size: 12 residues. The CDR3 here is CASSLAGGEAFF. In DNA form, the CDR3 reads TGTGCCAGCAGCTTAGCCGGCGGTGAAGCTTTCTTT.

The V call is TRBV7-3, the J call TRBJ2-3; 8 bases map to TRBD1. The germline gives CDR1 SGHTA, CDR2 FQGTGA. The CDR3 consists of 16 residues. J was trimmed by 9 bases and V by 1 base; bases with no gene match: 12. The CDR3 nucleotides are TGTGCCAGCAGCTTAAGAGGGACAGGCGACACGGGGACGCAGTATTTT. Protein sequence: CASSLRGTGDTGTQYF.

V usage is TRBV13 and J usage is TRBJ2-1; TRBD2 might be the D (6 bases). Trimming removed 4 bases from V and 7 bases from J, with 8 bases in between. The CDR3 length is 12 residues. Germline V CDR1 and CDR2: PRHDT, FYEKMQ (reference sequence). CDR3 sequence: CASSSGGNEQFF. The CDR3 region has the DNA TGTGCCAGCAGCTCCGGAGGGAATGAGCAGTTCTTC.

The V call is TRBV5-5, the J call TRBJ1-2; no reliable D call. The CDR3 has 15 amino acids. The germline V gene has CDR1 SGHKS and CDR2 YYEKEE (reference sequence). V lost 1 base, J lost 1 base, and 11 bases lay in between. The CDR3 protein is CASSLFSQINYGYTF. Here the CDR3 DNA reads TGTGCCAGCAGCTTGTTCTCCCAGATTAACTATGGCTACACCTTC. The full variable domain, completed using reference TRBV5-5 and TRBJ1-2, is DAGVTQSPTHLIKTRGQQVTLRCSPISGHKSVSWYQQVLGQGPQFIFQYYEKEERGRGNFPDRFSARQFPNYSSELNVNALLLGDSALYLCASSLFSQINYGYTFGSGTRLTVV.

This clone has a single count. This chain uses TRBV5-4 with TRBJ1-5; D is perhaps TRBD1 (6 bases). Germline CDR1 SGHNT, CDR2 YYREEE (reference sequence). V lost 0 bases to trimming and J lost 3 bases, with 10 bases between them. The CDR3 extends over 15 amino acids. CDR3 protein: CASSLAGQPNQPQHF. The CDR3 DNA reads as TGTGCCAGCAGCTTGGCCGGACAGCCCAATCAGCCCCAGCATTTT.

V and J are TRBV5-1 and TRBJ1-2, with D possibly TRBD1 on 6 matching bases. CDR3 length equals 15 residues. V gave up 2 bases and J gave up 2 bases, with 13 bases separating them. CDR1 is SGHRS and CDR2 is YFSETQ in the germline V gene. DNA for the CDR3: TGCGCCAGCAGCTTATCCGGGACAATAAACTATGGCTACACCTTC. It translates to CASSLSGTINYGYTF.

The V call is TRBV9, the J call TRBJ1-2; 12 nucleotides align to TRBD1. The junction had 10 bases not matched to a gene; V was cut back by 3 bases and J by 4 bases. This CDR3 contains 17 residues. CDR1 and CDR2 from the germline V gene are SGDLS and YYNGEE. The chain's CDR3 is CASSDTGTGGGGYGYTF. CDR3 in DNA: TGTGCCAGCAGCGACACCGGGACAGGGGGCGGTGGCTATGGCTACACCTTC.

This chain uses TRBV18 with TRBJ2-2, with 7 bases fitting TRBD2. The trim removed 3 bases at V and 1 base at J, leaving 2 bases unmatched. The CDR3 totals 15 residues. Germline lookup yields CDR1 KGHSH and CDR2 LQKENI. For the CDR3, the DNA is TGTGCCAGCTCACCGCGCGGGGGGAACACCGGGGAGCTGTTTTTT. It specifies CASSPRGGNTGELFF.

This clone was observed once. The chain links TRBV5-6 to TRBJ2-4; no clear D gene. V lost 0 bases and J 7 bases, leaving 5 bases between the germline ends. Germline V lookup: CDR1 SGHDT, CDR2 YYEEEE. The CDR3 is made up of 12 amino acids. For the CDR3, the DNA is TGTGCCAGCAGCTTGGACCAGAACATTCAGTACTTC. The encoded protein is CASSLDQNIQYF.

The chain uses TRBV7-9 and TRBJ1-4, with TRBD1 as a possible D gene (6 bases). The germline V and J ends were trimmed by 4 bases and 5 bases, with 14 bases remaining between them. Germline V gene sequence: CDR1 SEHNR, CDR2 FQNEAQ (reference sequence). The CDR3 totals 15 residues. Here the CDR3 DNA reads TGTGCCAGCAGCTCTGACAGGCGGCTGAATGAAAAACTGTTTTTT. Residues: CASSSDRRLNEKLFF.

The chain links TRBV5-1 to TRBJ2-3, with unresolved D. The V gene's germline CDR1 is SGHRS and CDR2 YFSETQ. Trimming shortened V by 0 bases and J by 0 bases, and 8 bases separated the two germline ends. The CDR3 length is 15 residues. CDR3 DNA: TGCGCCAGCAGCTTGGTAGCAGCTAGCACAGATACGCAGTATTTT. It is translated as CASSLVAASTDTQYF.